The clone carrying this T cell receptor (beta chain) was detected a few times. Its antigen is unknown. The method was immunoSEQ multiplex PCR; TCRdb's version includes in-frame clones alone and lacks a portion of them. The sample holds 98,000 or so clones, 86% seen once. V was shortened by 0 bases and J by 3 bases, with 8 bases between the two germline ends. The germline V gene encodes CDR1 LNHNV and CDR2 YYDKDF (reference sequence). The CDR3 has 14 residues. The data were taken from a study of T cell responses to AZD1222 COVID-19 vaccine. General study points: At baseline, just five to seven AZD1222 recipients tested seropositive.

The TCR was taken from an adult in good health. The sample in question was peripheral blood, obtained on day 0 of AZD1222 vaccination. The chain carries TRBV15 and TRBJ1-2; D is ambiguous. The CDR3 loop reads CATSRDSQDYGYTF. CDR3 DNA: TGTGCCACCAGCAGAGATAGCCAGGACTATGGCTACACCTTC. The complete variable domain, with remaining parts taken from reference TRBV15 and TRBJ1-2, reads DAMVIQNPRYQVTQFGKPVTLSCSQTLNHNVMYWYQQKSSQAPKLLFHYYDKDFNNEADTPDNFQSRRPNTSFCFLDIRSPGLGDTAMYLCATSRDSQDYGYTFGSGTRLTVV.